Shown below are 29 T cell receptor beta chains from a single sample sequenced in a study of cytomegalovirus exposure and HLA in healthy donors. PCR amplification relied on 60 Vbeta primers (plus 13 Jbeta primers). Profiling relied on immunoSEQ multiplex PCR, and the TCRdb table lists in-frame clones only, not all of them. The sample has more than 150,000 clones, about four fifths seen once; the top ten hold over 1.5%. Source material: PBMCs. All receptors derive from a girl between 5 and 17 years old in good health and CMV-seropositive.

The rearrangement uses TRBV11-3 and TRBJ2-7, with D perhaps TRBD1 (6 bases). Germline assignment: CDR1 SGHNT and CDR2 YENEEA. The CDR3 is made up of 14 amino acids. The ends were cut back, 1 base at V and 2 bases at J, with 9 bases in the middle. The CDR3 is CASSLGRGAYEQYF. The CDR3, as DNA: TGTGCCAGCAGCTTAGGCAGGGGAGCCTACGAGCAGTACTTC. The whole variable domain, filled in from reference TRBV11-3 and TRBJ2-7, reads EAGVVQSPRYKIIEKKQPVAFWCNPISGHNTLYWYLQNLGQGPELLIRYENEEAVDDSQLPKDRFSAERLKGVDSTLKIQPAELGDSAVYLCASSLGRGAYEQYFGPGTRLTVT.

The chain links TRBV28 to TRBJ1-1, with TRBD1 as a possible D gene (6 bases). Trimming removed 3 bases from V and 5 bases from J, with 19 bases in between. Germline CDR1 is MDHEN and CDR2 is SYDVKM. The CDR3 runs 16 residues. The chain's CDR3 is CASSFLIGRGSTEAFF. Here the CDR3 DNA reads TGTGCCAGCAGTTTTCTAATTGGCAGGGGTTCTACTGAAGCTTTCTTT.

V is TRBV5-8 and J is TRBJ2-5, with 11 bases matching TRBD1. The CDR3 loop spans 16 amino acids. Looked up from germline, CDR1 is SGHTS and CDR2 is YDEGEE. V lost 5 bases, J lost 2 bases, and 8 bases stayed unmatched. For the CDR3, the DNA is TGTGCCAGCAGTGATGGACAGGGGGCTGGGCAAGAGACCCAGTACTTC. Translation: CASSDGQGAGQETQYF.

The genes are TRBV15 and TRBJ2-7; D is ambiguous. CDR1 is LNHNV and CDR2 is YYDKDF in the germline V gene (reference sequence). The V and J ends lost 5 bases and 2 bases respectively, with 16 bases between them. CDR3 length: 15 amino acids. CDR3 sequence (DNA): TGTGCCACCAGCGGTAGACTTTCTGCCCCCTACGAGCAGTACTTC. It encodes CATSGRLSAPYEQYF. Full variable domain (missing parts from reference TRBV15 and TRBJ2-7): DAMVIQNPRYQVTQFGKPVTLSCSQTLNHNVMYWYQQKSSQAPKLLFHYYDKDFNNEADTPDNFQSRRPNTSFCFLDIRSPGLGDTAMYLCATSGRLSAPYEQYFGPGTRLTVT.

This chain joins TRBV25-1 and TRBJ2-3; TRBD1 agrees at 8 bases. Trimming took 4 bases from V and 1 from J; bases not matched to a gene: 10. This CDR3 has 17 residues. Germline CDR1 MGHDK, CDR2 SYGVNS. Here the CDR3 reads CASSADRGGWGTDTQYF. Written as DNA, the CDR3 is TGTGCCAGCAGTGCCGACAGGGGAGGATGGGGCACAGATACGCAGTATTTT.

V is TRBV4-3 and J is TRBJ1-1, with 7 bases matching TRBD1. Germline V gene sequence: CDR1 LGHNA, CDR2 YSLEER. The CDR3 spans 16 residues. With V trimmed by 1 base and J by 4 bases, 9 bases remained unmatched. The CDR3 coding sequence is TGCGCCAGCAGCCAAGTGGCAGGGGGGCTTCTCACTGAAGCTTTCTTT. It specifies CASSQVAGGLLTEAFF.

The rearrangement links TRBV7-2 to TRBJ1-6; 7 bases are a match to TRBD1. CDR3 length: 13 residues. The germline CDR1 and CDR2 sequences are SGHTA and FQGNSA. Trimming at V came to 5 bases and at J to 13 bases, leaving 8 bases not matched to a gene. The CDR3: CASSPVEGAPLHF. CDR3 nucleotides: TGTGCCAGCAGCCCCGTCGAGGGGGCGCCCCTCCACTTT.

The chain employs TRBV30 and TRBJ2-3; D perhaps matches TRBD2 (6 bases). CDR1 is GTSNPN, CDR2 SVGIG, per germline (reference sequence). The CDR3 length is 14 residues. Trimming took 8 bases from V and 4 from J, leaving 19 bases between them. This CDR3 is CAEAGTLYADTQYF. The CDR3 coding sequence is TGTGCCGAGGCCGGGACTCTTTATGCAGATACGCAGTATTTT.

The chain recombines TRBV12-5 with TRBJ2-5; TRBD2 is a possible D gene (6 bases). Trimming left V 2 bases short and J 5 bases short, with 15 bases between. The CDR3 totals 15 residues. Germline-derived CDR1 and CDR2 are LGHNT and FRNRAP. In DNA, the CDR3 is TGTGCTAGTGGTTTGCCACGCGGGGAGAGGGAGACCCAGTACTTC. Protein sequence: CASGLPRGERETQYF.

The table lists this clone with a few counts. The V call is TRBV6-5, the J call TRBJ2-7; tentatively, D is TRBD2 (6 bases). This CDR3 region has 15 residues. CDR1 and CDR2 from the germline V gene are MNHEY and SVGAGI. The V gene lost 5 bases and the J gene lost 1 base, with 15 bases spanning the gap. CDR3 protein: CASSPGLSLSYEQYF. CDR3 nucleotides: TGTGCCAGCAGTCCGGGACTCTCTCTTTCCTACGAGCAGTACTTC.

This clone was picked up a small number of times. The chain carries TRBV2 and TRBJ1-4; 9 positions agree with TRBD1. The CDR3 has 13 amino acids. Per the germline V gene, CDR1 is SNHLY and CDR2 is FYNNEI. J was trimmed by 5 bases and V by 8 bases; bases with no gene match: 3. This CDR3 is CASRTGVNEKLFF. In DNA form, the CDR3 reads TGTGCCAGCCGGACAGGGGTAAATGAAAAACTGTTTTTT. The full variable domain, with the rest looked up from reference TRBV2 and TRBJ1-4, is EPEVTQTPSHQVTQMGQEVILRCVPISNHLYFYWYRQILGQKVEFLVSFYNNEISEKSEIFDDQFSVERPDGSNFTLKIRSTKLEDSAMYFCASRTGVNEKLFFGSGTQLSVL.

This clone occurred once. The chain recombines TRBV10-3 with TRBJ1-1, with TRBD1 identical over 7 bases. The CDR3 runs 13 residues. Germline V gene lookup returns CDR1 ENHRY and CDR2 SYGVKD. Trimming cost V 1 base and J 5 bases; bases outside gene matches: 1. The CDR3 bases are TGTGCCATCAGTGAGTTCAGGGGGACTGAAGCTTTCTTT. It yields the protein CAISEFRGTEAFF.

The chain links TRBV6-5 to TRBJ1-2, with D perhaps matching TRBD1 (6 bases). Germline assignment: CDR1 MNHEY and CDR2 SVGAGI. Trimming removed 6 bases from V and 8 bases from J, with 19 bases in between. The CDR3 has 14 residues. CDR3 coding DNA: TGTGCCAGCAGGAACCCTGGGGGGGCGAGGGGCTACACCTTC. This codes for CASRNPGGARGYTF.

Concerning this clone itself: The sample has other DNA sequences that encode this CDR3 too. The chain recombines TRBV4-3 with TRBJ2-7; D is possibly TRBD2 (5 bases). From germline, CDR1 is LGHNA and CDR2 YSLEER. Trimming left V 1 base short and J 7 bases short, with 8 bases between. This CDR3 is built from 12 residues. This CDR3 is CASSQGTGEQYF. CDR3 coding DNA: TGCGCCAGCAGCCAAGGGACGGGGGAGCAGTACTTC.

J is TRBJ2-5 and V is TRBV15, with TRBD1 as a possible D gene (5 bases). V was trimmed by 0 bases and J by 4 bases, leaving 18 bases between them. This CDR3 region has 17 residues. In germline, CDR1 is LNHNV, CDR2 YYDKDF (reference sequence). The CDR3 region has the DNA TGTGCCACCAGCAGAGATTTGGGTCTCGGCAGGGCAGAGACCCAGTACTTC. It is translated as CATSRDLGLGRAETQYF.

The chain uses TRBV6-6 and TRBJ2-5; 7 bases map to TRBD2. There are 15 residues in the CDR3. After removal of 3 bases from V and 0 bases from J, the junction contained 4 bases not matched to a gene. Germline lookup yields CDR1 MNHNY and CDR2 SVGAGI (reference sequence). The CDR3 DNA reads TGTGCCAGCAGTTATCTAGCGGAAAACCAAGAGACCCAGTACTTC. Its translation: CASSYLAENQETQYF.

CDR3 sequence (DNA): TGTGCCAGCAGCCTCAGAGCGGATGGGGCTGGAAACACCATATATTTT. This encodes CASSLRADGAGNTIYF. The chain recombines TRBV11-2 with TRBJ1-3; D remains ambiguous. Germline lookup yields CDR1 SGHAT and CDR2 FQNNGV. The CDR3 totals 16 residues. V dropped 5 bases and J dropped 2 bases, with 16 bases sitting between them.

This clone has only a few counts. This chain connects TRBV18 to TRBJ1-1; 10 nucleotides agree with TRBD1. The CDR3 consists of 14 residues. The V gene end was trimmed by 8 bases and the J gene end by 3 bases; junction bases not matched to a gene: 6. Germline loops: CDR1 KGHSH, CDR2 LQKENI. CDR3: CASKTGGADTEAFF. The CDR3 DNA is TGTGCCAGCAAGACAGGGGGCGCGGACACTGAAGCTTTCTTT.

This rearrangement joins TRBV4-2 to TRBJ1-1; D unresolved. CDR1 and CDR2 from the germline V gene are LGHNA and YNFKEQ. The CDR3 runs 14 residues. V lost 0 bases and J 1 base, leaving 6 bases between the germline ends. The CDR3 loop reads CASSQEEGNTEAFF. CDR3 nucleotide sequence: TGTGCCAGCAGCCAAGAGGAGGGGAACACTGAAGCTTTCTTT.

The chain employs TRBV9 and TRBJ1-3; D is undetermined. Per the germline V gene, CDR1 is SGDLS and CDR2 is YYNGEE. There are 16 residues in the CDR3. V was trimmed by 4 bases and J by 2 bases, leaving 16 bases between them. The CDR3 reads CASSTSPYRAGNTIYF. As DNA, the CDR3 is TGTGCCAGCAGCACCTCCCCCTACAGAGCTGGAAACACCATATATTTT.

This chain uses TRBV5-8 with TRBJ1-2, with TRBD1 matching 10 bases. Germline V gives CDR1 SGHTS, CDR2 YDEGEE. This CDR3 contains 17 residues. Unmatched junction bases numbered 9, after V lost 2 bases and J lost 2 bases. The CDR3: CASSFLTGGKGNYGYTF. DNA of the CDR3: TGTGCCAGCAGCTTCCTGACAGGGGGCAAAGGGAACTATGGCTACACCTTC.

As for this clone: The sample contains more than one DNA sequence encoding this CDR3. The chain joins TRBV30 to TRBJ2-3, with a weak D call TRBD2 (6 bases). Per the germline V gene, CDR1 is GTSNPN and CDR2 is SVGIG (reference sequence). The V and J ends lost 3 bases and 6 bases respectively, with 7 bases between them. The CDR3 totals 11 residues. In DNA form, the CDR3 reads TGTGCCTGGAGCAGCGGGGATACGCAGTATTTT. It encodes CAWSSGDTQYF. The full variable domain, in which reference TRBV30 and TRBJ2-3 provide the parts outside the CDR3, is SQTIHQWPATLVQPVGSPLSLECTVEGTSNPNLYWYRQAAGRGLQLLFYSVGIGQISSEVPQNLSASRPQDRQFILSSKKLLLSDSGFYLCAWSSGDTQYFGPGTRLTVL.

The CDR3 loop is CASKTGDNSPLHF. DNA for the CDR3: TGTGCCAGCAAGACAGGGGATAATTCACCCCTCCACTTT. The J gene is TRBJ1-6, the V gene TRBV27, with 8 bases aligning to TRBD1. CDR3 length equals 13 residues. Trimming took 7 bases from V and 5 from J; bases not matched to a gene: 1. The V gene's germline CDR1 is MNHEY and CDR2 SMNVEV (reference sequence).

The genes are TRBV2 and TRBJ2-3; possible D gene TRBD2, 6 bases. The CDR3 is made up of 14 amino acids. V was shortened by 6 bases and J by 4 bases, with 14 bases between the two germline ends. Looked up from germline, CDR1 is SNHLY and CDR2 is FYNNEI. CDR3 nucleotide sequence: TGTGCCAGCAGGCGGGACTCCTCCCCAGATACGCAGTATTTT. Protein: CASRRDSSPDTQYF.

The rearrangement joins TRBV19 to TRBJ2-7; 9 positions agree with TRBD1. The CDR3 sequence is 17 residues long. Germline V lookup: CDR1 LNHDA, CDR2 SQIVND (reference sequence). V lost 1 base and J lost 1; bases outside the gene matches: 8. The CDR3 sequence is CASSIGAGTGISYEQYF. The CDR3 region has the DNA TGTGCCAGTAGTATAGGGGCCGGGACAGGGATTTCCTACGAGCAGTACTTC.

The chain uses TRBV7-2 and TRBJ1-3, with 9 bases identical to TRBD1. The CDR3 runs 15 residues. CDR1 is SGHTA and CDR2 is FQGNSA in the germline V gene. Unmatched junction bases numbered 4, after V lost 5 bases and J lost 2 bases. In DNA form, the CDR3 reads TGTGCCAGCAGCACCCGGACAGGGGCTGGAAACACCATATATTTT. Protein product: CASSTRTGAGNTIYF.

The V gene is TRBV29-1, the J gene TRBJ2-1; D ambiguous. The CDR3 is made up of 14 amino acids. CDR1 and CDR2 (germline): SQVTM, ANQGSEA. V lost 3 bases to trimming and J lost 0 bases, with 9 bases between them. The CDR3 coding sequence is TGCAGCGTTGATGGAGAGAGCTCCTACAATGAGCAGTTCTTC. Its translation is CSVDGESSYNEQFF.

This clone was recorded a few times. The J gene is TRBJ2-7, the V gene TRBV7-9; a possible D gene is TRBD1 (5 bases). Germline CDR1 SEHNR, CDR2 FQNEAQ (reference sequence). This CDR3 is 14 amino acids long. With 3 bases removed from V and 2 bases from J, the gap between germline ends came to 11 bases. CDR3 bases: TGTGCCAGCAGCTTTGGGGCGGAACCCTACGAGCAGTACTTC. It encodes CASSFGAEPYEQYF.

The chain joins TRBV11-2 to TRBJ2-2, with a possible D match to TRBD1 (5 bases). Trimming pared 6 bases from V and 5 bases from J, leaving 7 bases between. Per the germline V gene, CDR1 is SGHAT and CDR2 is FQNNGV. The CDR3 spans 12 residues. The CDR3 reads CASRGQTGELFF. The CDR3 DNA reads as TGTGCCAGCAGGGGGCAAACCGGGGAGCTGTTTTTT. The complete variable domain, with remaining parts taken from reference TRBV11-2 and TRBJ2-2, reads EAGVAQSPRYKIIEKRQSVAFWCNPISGHATLYWYQQILGQGPKLLIQFQNNGVVDDSQLPKDRFSAERLKGVDSTLKIQPAKLEDSAVYLCASRGQTGELFFGEGSRLTVL.